This T cell receptor beta chain came from a study of shared clonotypes between healthy human individuals (dated by TCRdb to the early 2020s). General notes on the study: The cohort comprised a couple of women and three men aged 18 to 49 years. Libraries were prepared and TCR repertoires were sequenced by different laboratories using diverse techniques, in order to increase sequencing depth and limit assay-specific biases. To estimate repertoire size and how much clonotypes are shared between individuals, the study performed deep sequencing of blood TCR repertoires from a few healthy adults. Each donor's leukapheresis produced roughly between about 0.85 and 10 billion PBMCs. For each donor, three plates each were used for CD4 naive and CD4 memory, two plates were used for CD8 naive, and one plate was used for CD8 memory.

Using the deep immunoSEQ assay, multiplex PCR amplified TCR CDR3 regions from genomic DNA. Extracted genomic DNA from each cell subset was spread evenly across all wells of several immunoSEQ 96-well plates, with each plate serving as a replicate. For sorted subsets, about 0.2 ug genomic DNA, equal to 30,000 or so T cell genomes, was loaded into each replicate PCR. The purified libraries were quantified using a Qubit 3.0 fluorometer, sized with a Bioanalyzer 2100, and then quantified again using the KAPA Library Quantification kit. Every immunoSEQ 96-well plate was sequenced on a dedicated single-read 150-cycle Illumina NextSeq 550 flow cell. As for the authors' bioinformatics: The immunoSEQ output contained only junctional sequences without quality scores, so filtering could not match that applied to full-length reads. Sequences were annotated with PyIR, a Python wrapper for IgBLAST v1.9, and V/J genes and CDR3 were assigned using IMGT germline references. Reads with weak V/J assignments (E-value above 1e-6), missing CDR3, stop codons, out-of-frame junctions, or ambiguous translated residues were removed. A V3J clonotype was defined by an identical inferred V gene, J gene, and CDR3 amino acid sequence. Percentage overlap between repertoires was calculated by dividing the number of shared unique clonotypes by the size of the smaller repertoire. Three approaches were used to assess repertoire richness: RTK rarefaction, the Chao1 estimator, and Recon v2.1 estimates of unobserved clonotypes. Generation probabilities for all TCRbeta clonotypes obtained by the gDNA method from a handful of donors were computed using OLGA. Here the immuneACCESS table is served through TCRdb, limited to in-frame sequences with V and J called. Missing clones are a known gap in these copies; in checked studies unresolved V genes cover under half, and the rest lacks a known reason. The D gene and trimming were derived from the DNA, and the V and J assignments and clone size from that table. Recorded for this sample are about 2.2 million clones; about 92% of them occurred a single time. Together, the top ten hold 1.5% to 2% of the sample.

For the CD8 naive samples, CD45RO-negative cells were positively selected for CCR7, yielding a CD45RA+CCR7+ population from which TemRA cells were excluded. The donors were healthy, HIV-negative adults who had no recently reported acute infections or vaccinations. All donors were Caucasian adults living in Nashville, Tennessee, USA. Blood was collected by leukapheresis, and PBMCs were isolated by Ficoll-Histopaque density gradient centrifugation and then cryopreserved in liquid nitrogen vapor phase. Purity and quantity of every magnetically sorted T cell population were checked by analytical flow cytometry. Each sorted fraction had its genomic DNA isolated and then quantified by UV absorbance on a Nanodrop 2000c. Findings and caveats that apply to the study as a whole: Across a handful of donors, 5% to 6% of naive CD4, around 3.3% of naive CD8, about 2.3% of memory CD4, and under 0.45% of memory CD8 clonotypes were shared. Even with the large sequencing depth, rarefaction of the sorted-subset datasets indicated that sequencing was incomplete. Because the study included only a small number of donors, the genetic and exposure-history diversity represented was limited. Naive subsets generally had larger estimated clonotype richness than memory subsets. Based on pairwise subsampling, the degree of clonotype sharing among donors was expected to be affected by sequencing depth. Compared with non-shared clonotypes, clonotypes shared by all four sorted-subset donors had higher generation probabilities. Sampling was restricted to blood, and TCR repertoires in tissues likely differ from the TCR repertoires found in blood.

V gives up 2 bases and J gives up 7 bases, and the segment between their germline ends measures 14 bases. Reading from cysteine to phenylalanine, the CDR3 counts 14 amino acids. Of all the DNA, just the CDR3 is kept, 42 bases in frame from base 1. CDR1 MNHEY and CDR2 SVGAGI are derived from the germline V gene. On this clone itself: It has no known antigen specificity. No much larger clone exists at a distance of one base, and base qualities are not known.

Source material: naive CD8+ T cells from PBMCs. The cell subset or site label here, explained by the study, means: CD45RA+CCR7+. The sequence joins TRBV6-5 to TRBJ1-2; TRBD1 could be the D gene, as 5 bases match. The sequence was obtained from a man in his late teens or twenties in good health. Some clones in this sample may be carry-over from other donors' samples. The nucleotides are TGTGCCAGCAGTTACAAGTCAGGGTTTCGTGGCTACACCTTC. The resulting protein is CASSYKSGFRGYTF.